The present T cell receptor beta chain was sequenced within a study of radiotherapy plus CTLA-4 blockade in lung cancer. Study-level points and caveats: Blood TCR clones of tumor origin expanded after radiotherapy plus ipilimumab.

Treatment of patients with chemo-refractory metastatic non-small-cell lung cancer consisted of focal radiation plus CTLA-4 blockade with ipilimumab. This clone was counted only a few times. Its specificity is unknown. Germline lookup yields CDR1 ENHRY and CDR2 SYGVKD. V shed 7 bases, J shed 0 bases, and the junction held 3 bases outside the gene matches. The CDR3 runs 14 residues. Method: immunoSEQ multiplex PCR; TCRdb's copy keeps in-frame clones and lacks some. The table records 60,000 to 70,000 clones, roughly 85% of them present only once. The TCR sequence derives from a human donor with non-small cell lung cancer who had a complete response to radiotherapy plus ipilimumab. The chain combines TRBV10-3 with TRBJ2-5; TRBD2 aligns across 9 bases. The specimen was peripheral blood, collected from a patient treated with radiotherapy plus ipilimumab. CDR3 bases: TGTGCCATCAAAGCTAGCGGGGACCAAGAGACCCAGTACTTC. As protein: CAIKASGDQETQYF.